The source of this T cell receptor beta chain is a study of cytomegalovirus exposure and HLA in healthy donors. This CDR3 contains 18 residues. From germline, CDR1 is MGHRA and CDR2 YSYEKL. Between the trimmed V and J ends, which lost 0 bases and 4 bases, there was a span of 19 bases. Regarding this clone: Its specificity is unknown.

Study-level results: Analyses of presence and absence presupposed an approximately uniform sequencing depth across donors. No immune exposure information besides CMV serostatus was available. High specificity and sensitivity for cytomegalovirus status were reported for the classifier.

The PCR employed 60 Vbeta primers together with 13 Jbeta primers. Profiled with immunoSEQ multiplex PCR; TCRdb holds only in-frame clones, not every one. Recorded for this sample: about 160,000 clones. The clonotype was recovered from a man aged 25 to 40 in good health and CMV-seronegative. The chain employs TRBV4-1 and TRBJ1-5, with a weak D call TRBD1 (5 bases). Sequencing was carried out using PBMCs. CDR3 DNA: TGCGCCAGCAGCCAAGATCCAAGAGATGGGGCAGGGAATCAGCCCCAGCATTTT. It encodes CASSQDPRDGAGNQPQHF.